This T cell receptor beta chain was documented in a study of T-cell memory formation after mild COVID-19. The overall study: Across donors, TCR clusters were largely donor specific. Notes on the study in general: Whether second-wave clones peaking at day 37 were SARS-CoV-2 specific went unconfirmed. The CD4+ clones that contracted clustered mainly within CM and EM, and the CD8+ clones concentrated in EMRA.

There are a few counts of this clonotype. Antigen unknown. CDR3 length equals 12 residues. The authors produced TCR alpha and TCR beta cDNA libraries with sample barcodes and UMIs by 5'RACE using constant-segment primers. MiXCR was run by TCRdb on the 5' RACE reads, yielding one entry per CDR3 protein. The table includes hundreds of thousands of distinct CDR3 sequences, around 15% detected once. The chain carries TRBV21-1 and TRBJ2-2; the table gives TRBD1 as D, unverified against the DNA. TRBV21-1 has pseudogene status. The source of this sequence is an adult woman who had mild COVID-19 (a few samples of this study predate the infection). Cell type and time point are not known. The sample taken for sequencing was PBMCs or a T cell subset sorted from them (not recorded which). Written as DNA, the CDR3 is TGTGCCAGTCCGGGGAACACCGGGGAGCTGTTTTTT. Protein product: CASPGNTGELFF.